This TCR beta chain came from a study of Graves' ophthalmopathy and Graves' hyperthyroidism. Study-wide findings and caveats: Most thyroid clonotypes expanded beyond 0.001 frequency were also found in blood. The 13-signature model separated ophthalmopathy from stable hyperthyroidism at around 90% sensitivity and nearly 82% specificity.

The evidence that diagnosis relied on was clinical symptoms, serum thyroxine, TRAb, thyroid ultrasound and orbital computed tomography. Investigators amplified TCR beta CDR3 regions from RNA transcripts. Investigators did first-round RT-PCR with HTBI primers, then second-round multiplex PCR. MiXCR, applied by TCRdb to the multiplex PCR reads, yields one record per CDR3 protein. The table includes around 1,200,000 distinct CDR3 sequences, 36% detected once. This clonotype was seen a few times. The antigen remains undetermined. The specimen sequenced was peripheral blood or thyroid tissue (not recorded which). This TCR derives from an adult man with Graves' hyperthyroidism.

The CDR3 nucleotides are TGTGCCAGCAGTGCCGGGAGAGCCCTAAGTCCTAACTATGGCTACACCTTC. It specifies CASSAGRALSPNYGYTF. The chain has TRBV12-3 or TRBV12-4 and TRBJ1-2, with D unresolved. The CDR3 length is 17 residues. With 5 bases removed from V and 0 bases from J, the gap between germline ends came to 19 bases.